This T cell receptor beta chain is drawn from a study of shared clonotypes between healthy human individuals. Study-level results: Clonotype sharing across a few donors was observed for 4% to 5.5% of naive CD4 clonotypes. Generally, naive subsets came out with larger estimated richness than memory subsets.

Only in-frame clones appear in the TCRdb table, and some are missing; sequencing was by immunoSEQ multiplex PCR. There are about 590,000 clones in the sample; nearly 97% occur only once, and roughly 0.1% lies in the top ten. CD45RO negativity and positive selection for CCR7 defined naive CD8 cells, a population that excluded terminally differentiated effector memory CD45RA+ cells. Germline values: CDR1 SNHLY, CDR2 FYNNEI. The CDR3 has 14 amino acids. Trimming removed 4 bases at V and 2 bases at J, with 6 bases between. With regard to this clone: The antigen is not known.

The receptor's source is a woman aged 25 to 45 in good health. The sequencing input was naive CD8+ T cells sorted from blood. This chain links TRBV2 with TRBJ2-6; D unresolved. The CDR3 coding sequence is TGTGCCAGCAGTGTGGGTCCTGGGGCCAACGTCCTGACTTTC. Translating gives CASSVGPGANVLTF.